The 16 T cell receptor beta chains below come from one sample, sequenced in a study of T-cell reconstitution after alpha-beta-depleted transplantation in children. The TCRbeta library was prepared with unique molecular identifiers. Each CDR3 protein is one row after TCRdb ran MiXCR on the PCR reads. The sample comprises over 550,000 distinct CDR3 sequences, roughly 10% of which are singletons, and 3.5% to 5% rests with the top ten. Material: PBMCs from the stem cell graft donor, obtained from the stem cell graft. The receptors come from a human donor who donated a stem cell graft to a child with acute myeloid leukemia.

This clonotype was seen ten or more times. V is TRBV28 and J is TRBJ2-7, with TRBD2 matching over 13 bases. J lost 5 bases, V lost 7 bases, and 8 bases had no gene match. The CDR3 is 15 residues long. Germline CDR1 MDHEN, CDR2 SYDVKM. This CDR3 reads CASTKGLAGSNEQYF. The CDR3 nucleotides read TGTGCCAGCACCAAGGGACTAGCGGGATCCAACGAGCAGTACTTC.

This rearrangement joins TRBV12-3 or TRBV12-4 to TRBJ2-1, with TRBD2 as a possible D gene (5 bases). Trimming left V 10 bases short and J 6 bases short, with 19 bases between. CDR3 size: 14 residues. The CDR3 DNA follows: TGTGCCACCTCCCAAGGAGGTTGGGTCAATGAGCAGTTCTTC. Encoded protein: CATSQGGWVNEQFF.

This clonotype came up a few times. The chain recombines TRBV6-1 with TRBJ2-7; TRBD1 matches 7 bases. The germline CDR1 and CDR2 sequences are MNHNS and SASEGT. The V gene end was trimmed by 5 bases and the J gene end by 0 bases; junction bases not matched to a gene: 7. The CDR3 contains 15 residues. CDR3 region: CASSPAGTASYEQYF. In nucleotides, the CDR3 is TGTGCCAGCAGTCCTGCCGGGACAGCCTCCTACGAGCAGTACTTC.

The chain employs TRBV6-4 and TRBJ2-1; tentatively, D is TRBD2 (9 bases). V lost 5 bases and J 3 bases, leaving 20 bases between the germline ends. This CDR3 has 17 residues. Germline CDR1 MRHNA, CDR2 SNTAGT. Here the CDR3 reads CASSRTGMTSGYNEQFF. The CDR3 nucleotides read TGTGCCAGCAGTAGGACAGGGATGACTAGCGGCTACAATGAGCAGTTCTTC.

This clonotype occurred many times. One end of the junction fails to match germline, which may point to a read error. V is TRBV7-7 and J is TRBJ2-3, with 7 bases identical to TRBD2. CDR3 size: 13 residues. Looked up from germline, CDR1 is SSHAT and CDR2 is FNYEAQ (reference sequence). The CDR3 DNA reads TGTGCTAGCAGCCCGACGGGGGGTTATACGCAGTATTTT. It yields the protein CASSPTGGYTQYF.

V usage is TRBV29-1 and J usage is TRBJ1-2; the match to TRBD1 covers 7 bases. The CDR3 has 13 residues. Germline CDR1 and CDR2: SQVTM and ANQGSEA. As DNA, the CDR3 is TGCTCCGACTCAACAGGGGTCGACTATGGCTACACCTTC. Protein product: CSDSTGVDYGYTF.

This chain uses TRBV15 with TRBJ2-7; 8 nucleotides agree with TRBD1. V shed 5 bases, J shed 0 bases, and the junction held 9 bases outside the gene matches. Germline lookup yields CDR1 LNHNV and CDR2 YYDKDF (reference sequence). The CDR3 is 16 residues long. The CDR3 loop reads CATSGLLGTGSYEQYF. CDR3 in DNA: TGTGCCACCAGCGGCCTCCTTGGGACAGGCTCCTACGAGCAGTACTTC.

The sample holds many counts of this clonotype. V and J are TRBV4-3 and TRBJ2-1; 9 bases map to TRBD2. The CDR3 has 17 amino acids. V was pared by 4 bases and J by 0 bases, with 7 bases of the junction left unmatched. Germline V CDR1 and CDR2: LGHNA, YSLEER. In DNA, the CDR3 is TGCGCCAGCAGCCCTTTTGCGGGAGGGAGCTCCTACAATGAGCAGTTCTTC. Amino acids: CASSPFAGGSSYNEQFF.

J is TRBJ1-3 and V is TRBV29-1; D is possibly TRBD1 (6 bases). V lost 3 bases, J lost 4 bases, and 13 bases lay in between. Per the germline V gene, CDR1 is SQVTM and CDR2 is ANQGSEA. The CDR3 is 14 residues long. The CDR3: CSVDSGGPGNTIYF. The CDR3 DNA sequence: TGCAGCGTTGATTCCGGGGGGCCCGGAAACACCATATATTTT.

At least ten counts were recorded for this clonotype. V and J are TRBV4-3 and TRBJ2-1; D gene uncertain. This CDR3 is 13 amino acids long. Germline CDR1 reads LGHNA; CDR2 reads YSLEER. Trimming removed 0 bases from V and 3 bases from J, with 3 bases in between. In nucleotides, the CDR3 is TGCGCCAGCAGCCAAGAGTACTACAATGAGCAGTTCTTC. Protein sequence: CASSQEYYNEQFF.

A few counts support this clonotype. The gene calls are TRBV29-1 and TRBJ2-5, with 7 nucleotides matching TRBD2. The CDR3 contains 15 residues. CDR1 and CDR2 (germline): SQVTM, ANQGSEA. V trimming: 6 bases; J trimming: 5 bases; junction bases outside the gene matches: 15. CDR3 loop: CSVLGVASGPETQYF. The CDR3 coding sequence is TGCAGCGTCCTGGGGGTAGCTAGCGGTCCGGAGACCCAGTACTTC.

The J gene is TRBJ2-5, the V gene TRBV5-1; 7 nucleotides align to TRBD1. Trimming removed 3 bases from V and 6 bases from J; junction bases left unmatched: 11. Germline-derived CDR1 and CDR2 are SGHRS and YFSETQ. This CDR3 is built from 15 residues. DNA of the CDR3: TGCGCCAGCAGCTACCTCGTGGGGGACAGCAAGACCCAGTACTTC. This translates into CASSYLVGDSKTQYF.

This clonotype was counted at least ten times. DNA of the CDR3: TGTGCCAGCAGTTTTTCTAGCGGGGGCTACGAGCAGTACTTC. Amino acid sequence: CASSFSSGGYEQYF. The chain carries TRBV12-3 or TRBV12-4 and TRBJ2-7; 10 bases align to TRBD2. The CDR3 is 14 residues long. J gave up 3 bases and V 3 bases, and 2 bases lay outside the gene matches.

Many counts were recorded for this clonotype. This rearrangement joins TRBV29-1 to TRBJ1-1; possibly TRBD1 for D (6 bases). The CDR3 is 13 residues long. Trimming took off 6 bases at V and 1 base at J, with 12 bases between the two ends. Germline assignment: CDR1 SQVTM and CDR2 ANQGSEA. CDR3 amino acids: CSVKRQANTEAFF. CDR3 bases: TGCAGCGTAAAGCGACAGGCGAACACTGAAGCTTTCTTT.

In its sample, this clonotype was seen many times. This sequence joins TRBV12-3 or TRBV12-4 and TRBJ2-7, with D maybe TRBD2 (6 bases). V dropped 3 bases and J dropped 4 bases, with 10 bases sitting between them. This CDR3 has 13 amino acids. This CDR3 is CASSLRRDYEQYF. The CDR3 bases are TGTGCCAGCAGTTTGAGGCGGGATTACGAGCAGTACTTC.

CDR3 nucleotide sequence: TGCGCCAGCAGCTCCGGCGCAGAACCCAAAAACATTCAGTACTTC. This codes for CASSSGAEPKNIQYF. V gene TRBV5-1 combines with J gene TRBJ2-4; D is unclear. Germline V lookup: CDR1 SGHRS, CDR2 YFSETQ. V was shortened by 3 bases and J by 2 bases, with 12 bases between the two germline ends. The CDR3 has 15 residues.